This TCR beta chain was identified during a study of blood T cell repertoires in COVID-19. Overall study: PBMCs, B-cell-depleted T cells, or T cells were the source of the cDNA or gDNA that made up the material.

Authors' analysis steps: Nucleated cell counts were estimated from reference gene primer amplification. Repertoires were generated with immunoSEQ multiplex PCR, while TCRdb's copy carries only in-frame clones and drops some. V and J calls and clone size come straight from that table; D and trimming were deduced from the DNA. This repertoire shows about 200,000 clones, more than 65% found once; its top ten account for 7.5%. Cohort placement rested on clinical history that participants reported themselves. Two consecutive negative NP/OP PCR tests, clearance, or resolved symptoms defined Cohort 3 recovery. This clonotype originated in a man between 35 and 55 years old who had recovered from COVID-19. The sequenced material came from PBMCs or T cells enriched from blood (not recorded which).

DNA for the CDR3: TGTGCCTGGAGTATTGTGTCAGCCGGGAGACGTTACAACACCGGGGAGCTGTTTTTT. Its translation: CAWSIVSAGRRYNTGELFF. This chain connects TRBV30 to TRBJ2-2; possible D gene TRBD2, 6 bases. There are 19 residues in the CDR3. The germline CDR1 and CDR2 sequences are GTSNPN and SVGIG (reference sequence). V was shortened by 2 bases and J by 2 bases, with 24 bases between the two germline ends.